This T cell receptor beta chain was identified during a study of shared clonotypes between healthy human individuals. Using immunoSEQ multiplex PCR, the repertoire was profiled, and TCRdb retains in-frame clones only, with some absent. The sample includes over a million clones, 95% to 99% of them seen just once. This CDR3 comprises 18 residues. V lost 4 bases, J lost 0 bases, and 8 bases stayed unmatched. From germline, CDR1 is SGHDN and CDR2 FVKESK. The genes are TRBV14 and TRBJ2-3, with 12 bases identical to TRBD2. Sample: naive CD4+ T cells sorted from blood. Subset noted: CD45RA+ positively selected. This receptor was obtained from a man younger than 45 in good health. CDR3 coding DNA: TGTGCCAGCAGCCCCGGACTAGCGGGATACCTTAGCACAGATACGCAGTATTTT. The encoded protein is CASSPGLAGYLSTDTQYF.